This T cell receptor (beta chain) came from a study of T cells of healthy individuals. CDR1 is SQVTM and CDR2 is ANQGSEA in the germline V gene. This CDR3 has 12 amino acids. The junction had 8 bases not matched to a gene; V was cut back by 6 bases and J by 7 bases. TCRdb reprocessed the 5' RACE reads with MiXCR, giving one entry per CDR3 protein. The table records about 53,000 distinct CDR3 sequences, roughly 15% of them present only once. Ten or more counts support this clonotype. This sequence was found in a human donor in good health. This chain joins TRBV29-1 and TRBJ1-2; TRBD1 matches 7 bases. CDR3 loop: CSVVQGTAGYTF. The CDR3 DNA reads as TGCAGCGTCGTACAGGGGACGGCTGGCTACACCTTC. The whole variable domain, remainder taken from reference TRBV29-1 and TRBJ1-2, is SAVISQKPSRDICQRGTSLTIQCQVDSQVTMMFWYRQQPGQSLTLIATANQGSEATYESGFVIDKFPISRPNLTFSTLTVSNMSPEDSSIYLCSVVQGTAGYTFGSGTRLTVV.